This T cell receptor (beta chain) was retrieved from a study of cytomegalovirus exposure and HLA in healthy donors. This table comes from immunoSEQ multiplex PCR, and its TCRdb copy is limited to in-frame clones, with some not included. The profile covers about 170,000 clones, with over 85% appearing a single time and around 3.8% taken by the ten largest. Looked up from germline, CDR1 is LNHDA and CDR2 is SQIVND (reference sequence). The CDR3 has 13 residues. After removal of 5 bases from V and 4 bases from J, the junction contained 1 base not matched to a gene. Overall study results and limits: A list of approximately 150 TCR beta chains associated with cytomegalovirus was given.

As regards this clone: Its target is not known.

Separate from the approximately 730-subject first cohort, the roughly 120-subject validation cohort was the one that the donors belonged to. Material: PBMCs. The source of this sequence is a man younger than 35 in good health and CMV-seropositive. The chain has TRBV19 and TRBJ1-1; 10 bases agree with TRBD1. The CDR3 DNA reads as TGTGCCAGTAGTGGACAGGGGGGCACTGAAGCTTTCTTT. Its translation: CASSGQGGTEAFF.